This paragraph reports one T cell receptor (beta chain). As yet, its antigen is unknown. Other DNA sequences in this sample translate to the same CDR3. This specimen belongs to a study of shared clonotypes between healthy human individuals. Overall study: Plates per donor: three CD4 naive, three CD4 memory, two CD8 naive, one CD8 memory.

Sorted-subset replicate PCRs used 150 to 200 ng DNA, approximately 30,000 T cell genomes. Sequencing used immunoSEQ multiplex PCR; TCRdb keeps in-frame clones, though not all of them. The table lists roughly 2.5 million clones, around 94% of them singletons. Whole-study results and caveats: Among a few donors, roughly 5% of naive CD4 clonotypes were found in common. In contrast to clonotypes shared by all four donors, non-shared clonotypes had lower generation probabilities.

With 0 bases removed from V and 2 bases from J, the gap between germline ends came to 7 bases. There are 14 residues in the CDR3. Germline V gives CDR1 MNHNY, CDR2 SVGAGI (reference sequence). This clonotype originated in a man between 18 and 29 years old in good health. Sequenced input: naive CD4+ T cells sorted from blood. Regarding subset: CD45RA+ positively selected. The V and J genes are TRBV6-6 and TRBJ1-2; D is uncertain. CDR3 coding DNA: TGTGCCAGCAGTTACTCGAACGGAAACTATGGCTACACCTTC. Encoded protein: CASSYSNGNYGYTF.